The 26 T cell receptor beta chains reported below all come from one sample, sequenced in a study of blood T cell repertoires in COVID-19. The assay was immunoSEQ multiplex PCR, and TCRdb's table has in-frame clones only and misses some. The profile shows 150,000 to 200,000 clones, approximately 80% of them singletons. Sample: peripheral blood. All receptors derive from a woman aged 35 to 49 with COVID-19, enrolled during active disease.

This CDR3 reads CASSHRDYSVTEQYF. CDR3 coding DNA: TGTGCCAGCAGTCACCGGGACTACTCGGTAACGGAGCAGTACTTC. The rearrangement uses TRBV6-5 and TRBJ2-7; 7 bases match TRBD2. The CDR3 sequence is 15 residues long. The junction had 14 bases not matched to a gene; V was cut back by 5 bases and J by 7 bases. CDR1 is MNHEY, CDR2 SVGAGI, per germline.

This chain joins TRBV2 and TRBJ2-7; 12 positions agree with TRBD2. The CDR3 is made up of 14 amino acids. Germline V gene sequence: CDR1 SNHLY, CDR2 FYNNEI. The V segment lost 10 bases and the J segment 5 bases; nucleotides outside the gene matches: 9. As DNA, the CDR3 is TGTGCCATCAAGAGACTAGCGGGAGTTAACGAGCAGTACTTC. This translates into CAIKRLAGVNEQYF.

This sequence joins TRBV6-5 and TRBJ2-5; the D gene is possibly TRBD2 (6 bases). The V end lost 4 bases, the J end lost 5 bases, and 8 bases lay between the germline ends. In germline, CDR1 is MNHEY, CDR2 SVGAGI. CDR3 length: 12 residues. The CDR3 protein is CASSLRGETQYF. In DNA, the CDR3 is TGTGCCAGCAGTTTACGGGGGGAGACCCAGTACTTC.

This sequence joins TRBV7-9 and TRBJ1-2; 7 nucleotides agree with TRBD1. Germline V gene lookup returns CDR1 SEHNR and CDR2 FQNEAQ (reference sequence). V gave up 0 bases and J gave up 8 bases; unmatched junction bases: 9. The CDR3 is 15 amino acids. The CDR3 sequence: CASSLAPDRVKGYTF. In DNA, the CDR3 is TGTGCCAGCAGCTTAGCCCCCGACAGGGTCAAGGGCTACACCTTC.

The chain carries TRBV19 and TRBJ1-2; D remains ambiguous. This CDR3 has 12 residues. Deletions cut 5 bases from V and 7 bases from J, with 11 bases between. The V gene's germline CDR1 is LNHDA and CDR2 SQIVND (reference sequence). In nucleotides, the CDR3 is TGTGCCAGTAGTGGAGGGCGTCTTGGCTACACCTTC. Translation gives CASSGGRLGYTF.

The rearrangement links TRBV5-1 to TRBJ1-1, with 7 bases identical to TRBD1. The V gene's germline CDR1 is SGHRS and CDR2 YFSETQ. The CDR3 runs to 15 residues. With V trimmed by 0 bases and J by 4 bases, 6 bases remained unmatched. CDR3 DNA sequence: TGCGCCAGCAGCTTGGTCGGTGCAGGGGGCACTGAAGCTTTCTTT. Translation: CASSLVGAGGTEAFF.

This chain uses TRBV7-9 with TRBJ1-4, with D maybe TRBD1 (5 bases). Deletions cut 5 bases from V and 4 bases from J, with 20 bases between. CDR1 and CDR2 (germline): SEHNR, FQNEAQ (reference sequence). The CDR3 has 17 amino acids. CDR3 bases: TGTGCCAGCAGCCCACCGGCGGTCGGGGGGGTTAATGAAAAACTGTTTTTT. Encoded protein: CASSPPAVGGVNEKLFF.

This sequence joins TRBV27 and TRBJ2-5; 13 nucleotides match TRBD2. The CDR3 spans 19 residues. Germline trimming cut 5 bases from V and 4 bases from J; bases unmatched to any gene: 16. Germline lookup yields CDR1 MNHEY and CDR2 SMNVEV (reference sequence). In nucleotides, the CDR3 is TGTGCCAGCAGTCTGTCCGGGACTAGCGGGACCCGCCCAAGAGAGACCCAGTACTTC. Encoded protein: CASSLSGTSGTRPRETQYF.

This chain joins TRBV29-1 and TRBJ2-3, with D tentatively TRBD1 (5 bases). The germline V gene has CDR1 SQVTM and CDR2 ANQGSEA. The V and J ends lost 8 bases and 7 bases respectively, with 19 bases between them. This CDR3 has 13 residues. DNA of the CDR3: TGCAGCCTCATGGCTACAGGACCAAATACGCAGTATTTT. It yields the protein CSLMATGPNTQYF.

This clone was seen once. The V call is TRBV5-4, the J call TRBJ1-2, with 8 bases fitting TRBD1. The germline V gene encodes CDR1 SGHNT and CDR2 YYREEE (reference sequence). Trimming at V came to 2 bases and at J to 7 bases, leaving 4 bases not matched to a gene. The length of the CDR3 is 13 residues. CDR3 DNA sequence: TGTGCCAGCAGCTTCCAGGGGGCGGCTGGCTACACCTTC. Its protein product is CASSFQGAAGYTF.

This sequence joins TRBV27 and TRBJ2-7; the match to TRBD1 covers 8 bases. The CDR3 has 14 residues. V shed 3 bases, J shed 3 bases, and the junction held 4 bases outside the gene matches. Germline loops: CDR1 MNHEY, CDR2 SMNVEV (reference sequence). The CDR3 DNA follows: TGTGCCAGCAGTTTGACAGGGGTGGGCTACGAGCAGTACTTC. It translates to CASSLTGVGYEQYF.

This clone was recorded only once. The V and J genes are TRBV9 and TRBJ2-5, with D tentatively TRBD2 (7 bases). Germline loops: CDR1 SGDLS, CDR2 YYNGEE. V was shortened by 1 base and J by 5 bases, with 12 bases between the two germline ends. The CDR3 has 14 residues. CDR3: CASSVREGGETQYF. The CDR3 nucleotides are TGTGCCAGCAGCGTACGAGAGGGGGGGGAGACCCAGTACTTC.

The chain employs TRBV6-6 and TRBJ1-5, with D perhaps TRBD1 (6 bases). The V end was cut by 6 bases, the J end by 4 bases, with 13 bases between. The CDR3 covers 14 residues. Germline CDR1 reads MNHNY; CDR2 reads SVGAGI (reference sequence). The chain's CDR3 is CASRLRDTNQPQHF. The CDR3 nucleotides read TGTGCCAGCAGGCTCCGGGACACAAATCAGCCCCAGCATTTT.

This chain joins TRBV27 and TRBJ1-1; 7 bases fit TRBD1. Germline V gene data show CDR1 as MNHEY and CDR2 as SMNVEV (reference sequence). The CDR3 totals 16 residues. The trim removed 0 bases at V and 4 bases at J, leaving 8 bases unmatched. The CDR3 region has the DNA TGTGCCAGCAGTTTATCTTTGGACAGGCGGTTCACTGAAGCTTTCTTT. As protein: CASSLSLDRRFTEAFF.

The chain links TRBV19 to TRBJ1-2, with 11 bases aligning to TRBD1. The CDR3 has 15 amino acids. Germline V CDR1 and CDR2: LNHDA, SQIVND (reference sequence). Trimming took 3 bases from V and 4 from J; bases not matched to a gene: 4. The chain's CDR3 is CASSIGTGGFYGYTF. CDR3 bases: TGTGCCAGTAGTATCGGGACAGGGGGTTTCTATGGCTACACCTTC. The full variable domain, in which reference TRBV19 and TRBJ1-2 provide the parts outside the CDR3, is DGGITQSPKYLFRKEGQNVTLSCEQNLNHDAMYWYRQDPGQGLRLIYYSQIVNDFQKGDIAEGYSVSREKKESFPLTVTSAQKNPTAFYLCASSIGTGGFYGYTFGSGTRLTVV.

This clone was seen a single time. The chain combines TRBV5-6 with TRBJ2-7, with D possibly TRBD1 on 5 matching bases. With 4 bases removed from V and 3 bases from J, the gap between germline ends came to 17 bases. The CDR3 is 15 residues long. Germline V gene data show CDR1 as SGHDT and CDR2 as YYEEEE. The DNA of the CDR3 is TGTGCCAGCAGCGCTGGGCAGGGTTGGTACTACGAGCAGTACTTC. Protein: CASSAGQGWYYEQYF.

The chain couples TRBV28 to TRBJ1-6; D might be TRBD1 (5 bases). This CDR3 contains 14 residues. Germline assignment: CDR1 MDHEN and CDR2 SYDVKM. The V end was cut by 8 bases, the J end by 4 bases, with 12 bases between. In DNA, the CDR3 is TGTGCCAGCTCCCCCCGACAGTATAATTCACCCCTCCACTTT. Amino acids: CASSPRQYNSPLHF.

The chain links TRBV2 to TRBJ2-5; 9 nucleotides agree with TRBD2. CDR3 length: 20 amino acids. Germline CDR1 and CDR2: SNHLY and FYNNEI. V lost 5 bases, J lost 0 bases, and 19 bases stayed unmatched. CDR3 in DNA: TGTGCCAGCAGTAGTGGGGACGGGGTCAGGACTAGCGAGAACCAAGAGACCCAGTACTTC. Translated, it gives CASSSGDGVRTSENQETQYF.

For the CDR3, the DNA is TGTGCCAGCAGCCGCGGGGCCGGCGGGAATTCACCCCTCCACTTT. The encoded protein is CASSRGAGGNSPLHF. This chain joins TRBV6-2 or TRBV6-3 and TRBJ1-6; TRBD1 is a possible D gene (5 bases). CDR1 and CDR2 (germline): MNHEY, SVGEGT. Deletions cut 6 bases from V and 7 bases from J, with 16 bases between. The CDR3 spans 15 residues.

This clone appeared many times. The chain combines TRBV10-1 with TRBJ1-1; possibly TRBD1 for D (5 bases). Germline lookup yields CDR1 WNHNN and CDR2 SYGVQD (reference sequence). V lost 6 bases and J 3 bases, leaving 14 bases between the germline ends. The CDR3 runs 14 residues. CDR3 sequence (DNA): TGCGCCAGCAGGAACAGGCGTCGGGACACTGAAGCTTTCTTT. Protein product: CASRNRRRDTEAFF.

This chain joins TRBV6-4 and TRBJ2-2, with no clear D. Trimming pared 4 bases from V and 6 bases from J, leaving 6 bases between. CDR3 length: 12 residues. Per germline, CDR1 MRHNA and CDR2 SNTAGT. The CDR3 sequence: CASSGRPGELFF. The DNA of the CDR3 is TGTGCCAGCAGTGGGCGGCCCGGGGAGCTGTTTTTT.

The gene calls are TRBV5-1 and TRBJ1-2, with D possibly being TRBD1 (6 bases). Trimming removed 0 bases from V and 8 bases from J, with 14 bases in between. Germline V gene data show CDR1 as SGHRS and CDR2 as YFSETQ. This CDR3 has 14 amino acids. The CDR3 here is CASSLGTGLEGYTF. DNA of the CDR3: TGCGCCAGCAGCTTGGGAACAGGGCTGGAGGGCTACACCTTC.

In this sample, this clone turned up once. The rearrangement uses TRBV5-1 and TRBJ1-5; D is perhaps TRBD1 (5 bases). V shed 4 bases and J shed 0 bases, with 11 bases lying between them. Germline V gene lookup returns CDR1 SGHRS and CDR2 YFSETQ. The length of the CDR3 is 15 residues. The CDR3: CASSQDSASNQPQHF. CDR3 DNA sequence: TGCGCCAGCAGCCAAGACAGCGCTAGCAATCAGCCCCAGCATTTT.

The sample holds a few counts of this clone. V and J are TRBV7-9 and TRBJ2-7, with 7 nucleotides matching TRBD2. The germline V gene has CDR1 SEHNR and CDR2 FQNEAQ (reference sequence). The CDR3 extends over 14 amino acids. Germline trimming cut 5 bases from V and 7 bases from J; bases unmatched to any gene: 11. The CDR3 region is CASSPLADLPEQYF. The CDR3 region has the DNA TGTGCCAGCAGCCCCCTAGCGGACCTTCCTGAGCAGTACTTC.

The CDR3 loop is CASSQADRQFF. The CDR3 bases are TGTGCCAGCAGCCAGGCGGACAGGCAGTTCTTC. This chain joins TRBV3-1 (or the pseudogene TRBV3-2) and TRBJ2-1, with a weak D call TRBD1 (6 bases). V lost 3 bases to trimming and J lost 12 bases, with 9 bases between them. The CDR3 sequence is 11 residues long. The germline V gene has CDR1 LGHDT and CDR2 YNNKEL (reference sequence).

This clone was observed once. V usage is TRBV4-2 and J usage is TRBJ2-7; TRBD2 is a possible D gene (5 bases). The CDR3 length is 16 residues. With 1 base removed from V and 6 bases from J, the gap between germline ends came to 19 bases. Germline V gene lookup returns CDR1 LGHNA and CDR2 YNFKEQ. The CDR3 spells CASSQVGNPIPSEQYF. DNA of the CDR3: TGTGCCAGCAGCCAAGTCGGGAACCCAATCCCCTCCGAGCAGTACTTC.